This is a list of T cell receptor beta chains from one sample in a study of blood T cell repertoires in COVID-19. Sequencing was performed with immunoSEQ multiplex PCR; in TCRdb, only in-frame clones are kept and a portion is missing. The table has 380,000 or so clones, roughly four fifths seen once. Material for sequencing was peripheral blood. The receptor source for this set is a human donor with acute or convalescent COVID-19. The donor label of this sample is uncertain. Each CDR3 is given with its conserved first and last residue. D genes are given only for firm matches. For some rows the clone size is stated as once, few or many, or as a class when expanded; others skip it.

v_call: TRBV7-7
clone_size: few
d_call: .
j_call: TRBJ2-2
cdr3_aa: CASSFERAAAADTNTGELFF
cdr3_nt: TGTGCCAGCAGTTTTGAGAGGGCAGCGGCCGCCGACACGAACACCGGGGAGCTGTTTTTT

v_call: TRBV6-5
clone_size: few
d_call: TRBD1
j_call: TRBJ1-4
cdr3_aa: CASSFGTAINEKLFF
cdr3_nt: TGTGCCAGCAGTTTCGGGACAGCGATTAATGAAAAACTGTTTTTT

v_call: TRBV5-4
clone_size: .
d_call: TRBD2
j_call: TRBJ2-5
cdr3_aa: CASSLGLAGGETQYF
cdr3_nt: TGTGCCAGCAGCTTGGGACTAGCGGGAGGAGAGACCCAGTACTTC

v_call: TRBV6-1
clone_size: .
d_call: .
j_call: TRBJ2-3
cdr3_aa: CASSEGGTALTQYF
cdr3_nt: TGTGCCAGCAGTGAAGGCGGGACAGCCCTTACGCAGTATTTT

v_call: TRBV19
clone_size: .
d_call: TRBD1
j_call: TRBJ1-5
cdr3_aa: CASSVRGKAGGWSNQPQHF
cdr3_nt: TGTGCCAGTAGTGTCCGTGGTAAGGCAGGGGGCTGGAGCAATCAGCCCCAGCATTTT

v_call: TRBV5-1
clone_size: .
d_call: TRBD1
j_call: TRBJ1-1
cdr3_aa: CASSAVGQGTEAFF
cdr3_nt: TGCGCCAGCAGCGCCGTGGGACAGGGGACTGAAGCTTTCTTT

v_call: TRBV30
clone_size: .
d_call: .
j_call: TRBJ1-5
cdr3_aa: CAWSVLQHNQPQHF
cdr3_nt: TGTGCCTGGAGTGTATTACAGCATAATCAGCCCCAGCATTTT

v_call: TRBV20-1
clone_size: .
d_call: .
j_call: TRBJ1-1
cdr3_aa: CSASPGASEAFF
cdr3_nt: TGCAGTGCTAGTCCAGGGGCGTCTGAAGCTTTCTTT

v_call: TRBV7-2
clone_size: .
d_call: TRBD2
j_call: TRBJ2-2
cdr3_aa: CASSLSGRASTGELFF
cdr3_nt: TGTGCCAGCAGCTTGTCCGGGAGGGCCAGCACCGGGGAGCTGTTTTTT

v_call: TRBV10-2
clone_size: .
d_call: .
j_call: TRBJ1-5
cdr3_aa: CASTGILGQPQHF
cdr3_nt: TGCGCCAGCACAGGGATTTTGGGCCAGCCCCAGCATTTT

v_call: TRBV19
clone_size: .
d_call: .
j_call: TRBJ1-5
cdr3_aa: CASSIRASGNQPQHF
cdr3_nt: TGTGCCAGTAGTATAAGGGCATCGGGGAATCAGCCCCAGCATTTT

v_call: TRBV30
clone_size: .
d_call: TRBD1
j_call: TRBJ1-1
cdr3_aa: CAWWRAGGSRATEAFF
cdr3_nt: TGTGCCTGGTGGCGGGCAGGGGGAAGTCGGGCGACTGAAGCTTTCTTT

v_call: TRBV19
clone_size: .
d_call: .
j_call: TRBJ1-4
cdr3_aa: CASSTRGGRRRNGKLFF
cdr3_nt: TGTGCCAGTAGTACCCGGGGGGGCCGGAGACGTAATGGAAAACTGTTTTTT

v_call: TRBV4-1
clone_size: .
d_call: .
j_call: TRBJ2-1
cdr3_aa: CASSQDLFRNEQFF
cdr3_nt: TGCGCCAGCAGCCAAGATTTGTTCCGCAATGAGCAGTTCTTC

v_call: TRBV10-1
clone_size: .
d_call: TRBD2
j_call: TRBJ2-7
cdr3_aa: CASSTGTSGSWEQYF
cdr3_nt: TGCGCCAGCAGCACCGGGACTAGCGGGAGTTGGGAGCAGTACTTC